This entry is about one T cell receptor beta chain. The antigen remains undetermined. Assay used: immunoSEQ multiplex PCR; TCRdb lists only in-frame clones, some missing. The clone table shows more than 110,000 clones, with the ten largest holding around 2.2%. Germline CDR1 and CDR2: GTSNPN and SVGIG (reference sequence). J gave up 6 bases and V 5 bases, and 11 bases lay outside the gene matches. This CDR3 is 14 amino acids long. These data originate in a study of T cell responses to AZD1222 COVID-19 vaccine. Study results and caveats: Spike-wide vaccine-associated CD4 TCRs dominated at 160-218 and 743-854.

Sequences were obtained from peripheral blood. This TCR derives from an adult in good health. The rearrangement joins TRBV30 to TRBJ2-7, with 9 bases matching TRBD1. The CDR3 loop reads CAWSPGQGFSEQYF. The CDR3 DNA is TGTGCCTGGTCCCCGGGACAGGGTTTCAGCGAGCAGTACTTC.